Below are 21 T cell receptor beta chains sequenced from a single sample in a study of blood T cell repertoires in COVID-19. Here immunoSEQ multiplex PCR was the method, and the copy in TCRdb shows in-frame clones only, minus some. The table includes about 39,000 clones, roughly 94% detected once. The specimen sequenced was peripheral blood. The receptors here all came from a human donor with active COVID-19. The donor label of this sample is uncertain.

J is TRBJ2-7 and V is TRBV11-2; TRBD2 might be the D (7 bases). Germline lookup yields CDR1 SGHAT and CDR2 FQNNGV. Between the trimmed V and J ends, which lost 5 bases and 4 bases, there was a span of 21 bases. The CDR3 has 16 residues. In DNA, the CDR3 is TGTGCCAGCAGCCAGAGATCGGGGGGCCGGGGGTACGAGCAGTACTTC. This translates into CASSQRSGGRGYEQYF.

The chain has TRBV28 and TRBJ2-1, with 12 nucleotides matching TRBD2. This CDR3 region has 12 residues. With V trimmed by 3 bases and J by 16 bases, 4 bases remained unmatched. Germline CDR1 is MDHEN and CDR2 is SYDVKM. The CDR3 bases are TGTGCCAGCAGTTTGCTAGCGGGAGGGCCCTTCTTC. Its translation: CASSLLAGGPFF.

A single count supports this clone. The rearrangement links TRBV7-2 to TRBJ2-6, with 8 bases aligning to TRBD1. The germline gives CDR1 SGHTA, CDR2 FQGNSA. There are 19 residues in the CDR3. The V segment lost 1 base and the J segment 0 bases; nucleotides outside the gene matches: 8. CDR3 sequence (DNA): TGTGCCAGCAGCTTAGATCAGAGGACAGGGTCCTCTGGGGCCAACGTCCTGACTTTC. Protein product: CASSLDQRTGSSGANVLTF.

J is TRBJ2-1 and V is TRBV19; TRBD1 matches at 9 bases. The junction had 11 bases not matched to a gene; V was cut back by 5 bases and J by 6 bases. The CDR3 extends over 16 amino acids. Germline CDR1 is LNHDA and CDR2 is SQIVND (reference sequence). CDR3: CASSSLGTGRSNEQFF. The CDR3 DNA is TGTGCCAGTAGTTCCCTCGGGACAGGGAGGTCCAATGAGCAGTTCTTC.

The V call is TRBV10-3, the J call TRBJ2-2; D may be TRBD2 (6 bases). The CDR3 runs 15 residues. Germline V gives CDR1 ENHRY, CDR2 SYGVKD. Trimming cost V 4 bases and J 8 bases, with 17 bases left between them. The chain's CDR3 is CAISVGTSPTGELFF. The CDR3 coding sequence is TGTGCCATCAGTGTGGGGACTTCCCCAACGGGGGAGCTGTTTTTT.

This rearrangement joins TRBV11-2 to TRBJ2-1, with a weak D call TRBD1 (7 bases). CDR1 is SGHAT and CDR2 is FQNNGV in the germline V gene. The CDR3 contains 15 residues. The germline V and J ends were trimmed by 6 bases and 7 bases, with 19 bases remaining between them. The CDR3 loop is CASRDWRGRGNEQFF. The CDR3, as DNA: TGTGCCAGCAGGGATTGGAGGGGGCGGGGAAATGAGCAGTTCTTC.

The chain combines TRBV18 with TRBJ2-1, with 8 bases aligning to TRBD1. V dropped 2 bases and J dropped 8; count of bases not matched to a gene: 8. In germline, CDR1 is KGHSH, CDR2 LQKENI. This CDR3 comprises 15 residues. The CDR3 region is CASSPAAGGLYEQFF. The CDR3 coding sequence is TGTGCCAGCTCACCAGCGGCAGGGGGCCTGTATGAGCAGTTCTTC.

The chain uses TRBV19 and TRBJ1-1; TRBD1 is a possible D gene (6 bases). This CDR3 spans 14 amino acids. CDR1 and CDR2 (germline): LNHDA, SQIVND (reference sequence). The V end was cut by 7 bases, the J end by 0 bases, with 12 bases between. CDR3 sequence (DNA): TGTGCCAGTACCCCGGACAGACTGAACACTGAAGCTTTCTTT. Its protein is CASTPDRLNTEAFF.

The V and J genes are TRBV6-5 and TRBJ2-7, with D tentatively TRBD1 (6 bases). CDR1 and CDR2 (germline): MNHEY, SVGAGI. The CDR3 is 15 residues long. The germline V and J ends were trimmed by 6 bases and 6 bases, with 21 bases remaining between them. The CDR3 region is CASRNSLVVGGEQYF. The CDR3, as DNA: TGTGCCAGCAGGAATTCCCTGGTGGTAGGGGGCGAGCAGTACTTC.

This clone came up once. Here the CDR3 reads CASTEVDTQYF. As DNA, the CDR3 is TGCGCCAGCACCGAGGTGGATACGCAGTATTTT. The V and J genes are TRBV5-1 and TRBJ2-3; no clear D gene. Between the trimmed V and J ends, which lost 6 bases and 6 bases, there was a span of 8 bases. Germline CDR1 is SGHRS and CDR2 is YFSETQ. The CDR3 has 11 amino acids.

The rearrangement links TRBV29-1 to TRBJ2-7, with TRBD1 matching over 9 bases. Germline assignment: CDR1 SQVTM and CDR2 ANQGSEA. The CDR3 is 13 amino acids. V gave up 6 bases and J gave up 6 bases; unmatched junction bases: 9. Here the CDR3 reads CSVLQGALVEQYF. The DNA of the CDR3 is TGCAGCGTCCTACAGGGGGCGCTTGTCGAGCAGTACTTC.

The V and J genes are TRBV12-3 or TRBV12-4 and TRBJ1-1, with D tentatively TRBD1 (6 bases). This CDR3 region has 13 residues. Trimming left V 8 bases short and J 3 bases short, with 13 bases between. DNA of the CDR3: TGTGCCAGCGGAGCGGACAGTTACACTGAAGCTTTCTTT. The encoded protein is CASGADSYTEAFF.

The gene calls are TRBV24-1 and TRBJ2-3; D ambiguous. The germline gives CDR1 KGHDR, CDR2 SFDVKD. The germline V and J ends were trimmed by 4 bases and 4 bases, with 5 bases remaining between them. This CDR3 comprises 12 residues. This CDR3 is CATSESADTQYF. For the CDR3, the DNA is TGTGCCACCAGTGAGTCTGCAGATACGCAGTATTTT.

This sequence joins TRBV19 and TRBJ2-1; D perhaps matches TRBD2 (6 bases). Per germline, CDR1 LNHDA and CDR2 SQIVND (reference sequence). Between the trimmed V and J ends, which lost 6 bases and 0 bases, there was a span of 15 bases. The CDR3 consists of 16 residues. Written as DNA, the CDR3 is TGTGCCAGTAGGAGAACCGGGACTGGCTCCTACAATGAGCAGTTCTTC. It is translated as CASRRTGTGSYNEQFF.

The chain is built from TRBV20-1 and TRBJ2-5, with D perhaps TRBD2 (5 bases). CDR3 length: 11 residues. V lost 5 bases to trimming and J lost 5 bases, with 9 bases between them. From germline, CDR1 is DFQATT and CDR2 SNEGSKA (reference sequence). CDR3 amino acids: CSASPGETQYF. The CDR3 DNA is TGCAGTGCTTCTCCGGGGGAGACCCAGTACTTC.

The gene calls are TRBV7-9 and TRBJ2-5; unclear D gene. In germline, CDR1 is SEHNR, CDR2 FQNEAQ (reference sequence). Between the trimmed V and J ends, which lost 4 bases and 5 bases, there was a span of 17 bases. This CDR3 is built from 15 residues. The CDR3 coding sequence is TGTGCCAGCAGCTCGTTCCTCGGCGGCGAGGAGACCCAGTACTTC. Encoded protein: CASSSFLGGEETQYF. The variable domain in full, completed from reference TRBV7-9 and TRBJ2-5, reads DTGVSQNPRHKITKRGQNVTFRCDPISEHNRLYWYRQTLGQGPEFLTYFQNEAQLEKSRLLSDRFSAERPKGSFSTLEIQRTEQGDSAMYLCASSSFLGGEETQYFGPGTRLLVL.

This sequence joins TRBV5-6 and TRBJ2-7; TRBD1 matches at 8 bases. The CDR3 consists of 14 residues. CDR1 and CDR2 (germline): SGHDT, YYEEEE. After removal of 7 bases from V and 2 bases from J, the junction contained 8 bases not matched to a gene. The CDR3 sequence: CASCTTGAPYEQYF. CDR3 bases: TGTGCCAGCTGTACGACAGGGGCTCCCTACGAGCAGTACTTC.

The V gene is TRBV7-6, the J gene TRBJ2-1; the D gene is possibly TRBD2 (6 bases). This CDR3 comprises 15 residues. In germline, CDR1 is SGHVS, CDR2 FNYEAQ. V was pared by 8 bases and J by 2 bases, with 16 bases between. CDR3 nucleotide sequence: TGTGCCAGCGCAACATCCGGGACTCCCTACAATGAGCAGTTCTTC. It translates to CASATSGTPYNEQFF.

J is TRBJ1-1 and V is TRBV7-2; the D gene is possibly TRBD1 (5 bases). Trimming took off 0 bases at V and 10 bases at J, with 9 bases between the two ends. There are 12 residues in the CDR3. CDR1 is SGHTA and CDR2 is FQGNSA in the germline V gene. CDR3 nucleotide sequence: TGTGCCAGCAGCTTAGCTCGGCAGGGAGCTTTCTTT. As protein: CASSLARQGAFF.

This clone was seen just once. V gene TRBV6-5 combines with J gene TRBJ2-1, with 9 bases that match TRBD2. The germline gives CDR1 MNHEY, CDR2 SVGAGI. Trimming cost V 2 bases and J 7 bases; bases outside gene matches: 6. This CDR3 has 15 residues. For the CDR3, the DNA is TGTGCCAGCAGTTACACTAGCGGGCGAGTTAATGAGCAGTTCTTC. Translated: CASSYTSGRVNEQFF.

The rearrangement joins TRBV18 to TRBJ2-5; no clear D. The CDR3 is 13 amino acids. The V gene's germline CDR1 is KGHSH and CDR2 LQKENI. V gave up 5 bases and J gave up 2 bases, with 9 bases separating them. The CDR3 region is CASSSGTQETQYF. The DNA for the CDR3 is TGTGCCAGCTCAAGTGGCACACAAGAGACCCAGTACTTC.